The 20 T cell receptor beta chains below were found in one sample sequenced in a study of cytomegalovirus exposure and HLA in healthy donors. The primer mix had 60 Vbeta and 13 Jbeta primers. The table came from immunoSEQ multiplex PCR; TCRdb's copy has only in-frame clones and leaves some out. The sample lists 200,000 to 250,000 clones, under 90% occurring once. Sequences were obtained from PBMCs. The receptor set was obtained from a human donor in good health.

The chain employs TRBV5-6 and TRBJ1-2; possibly TRBD1 for D (5 bases). Trimming took off 0 bases at V and 6 bases at J, with 9 bases between the two ends. The CDR3 covers 13 residues. Germline V gene lookup returns CDR1 SGHDT and CDR2 YYEEEE. CDR3 nucleotide sequence: TGTGCCAGCAGCTTGGGCCAGGGCGATGGCTACACCTTC. Translated, it gives CASSLGQGDGYTF.

The V gene is TRBV28, the J gene TRBJ2-7; TRBD1 might be the D (6 bases). The germline CDR1 and CDR2 sequences are MDHEN and SYDVKM. V gave up 3 bases and J gave up 5 bases, with 11 bases separating them. This CDR3 contains 13 residues. The CDR3 loop reads CASSFSGDHEQYF. The CDR3 nucleotides read TGTGCCAGCAGTTTTTCAGGGGACCACGAGCAGTACTTC. Full variable domain (missing parts from reference TRBV28 and TRBJ2-7): DVKVTQSSRYLVKRTGEKVFLECVQDMDHENMFWYRQDPGLGLRLIYFSYDVKMKEKGDIPEGYSVSREKKERFSLILESASTNQTSMYLCASSFSGDHEQYFGPGTRLTVT.

The chain links TRBV7-9 to TRBJ1-1; 8 bases match TRBD1. CDR1 and CDR2 (germline): SEHNR, FQNEAQ (reference sequence). V lost 5 bases to trimming and J lost 1 base; unmatched junction nucleotides: 6. This CDR3 is built from 15 residues. The DNA of the CDR3 is TGTGCCAGCAGCCCTCAGGGGGCGCCGAACACTGAAGCTTTCTTT. Amino acid sequence: CASSPQGAPNTEAFF.

About this clone itself: Compared with germline, one end of the junction differs, possibly owing to a read error. This rearrangement joins TRBV7-9 to TRBJ1-2; D possibly corresponds to TRBD1 (5 bases). In germline, CDR1 is SEHNR, CDR2 FQNEAQ (reference sequence). The CDR3 covers 12 residues. The CDR3: CSSSLEGYGYTF. The CDR3 nucleotides read TGTTCCAGCAGCTTAGAGGGGTACGGCTACACCTTC.

This clone has just one count. The J gene is TRBJ2-7, the V gene TRBV25-1; the match to TRBD2 covers 9 bases. The CDR3 spans 15 residues. Germline V gene lookup returns CDR1 MGHDK and CDR2 SYGVNS. J gave up 3 bases and V 1 base, and 4 bases lay outside the gene matches. Written as DNA, the CDR3 is TGTGCCAGCAGTGAATGGCGGGAGGGCCTCTACGAGCAGTACTTC. It encodes CASSEWREGLYEQYF.

This chain links TRBV11-3 with TRBJ2-7; tentatively, D is TRBD1 (5 bases). The V gene's germline CDR1 is SGHNT and CDR2 YENEEA. This CDR3 has 13 residues. Between the trimmed V and J ends, which lost 3 bases and 2 bases, there was a span of 8 bases. The CDR3 reads CASSLTVTYEQYF. The CDR3 DNA follows: TGTGCCAGCAGCTTGACAGTGACCTACGAGCAGTACTTC.

The V gene is TRBV7-3, the J gene TRBJ2-1; 16 nucleotides align to TRBD2. CDR3 size: 14 residues. Germline-derived CDR1 and CDR2 are SGHTA and FQGTGA. The trim removed 4 bases at V and 12 bases at J, leaving 3 bases unmatched. CDR3 in DNA: TGTGCCAGCAGCTCGGGACTAGCGGGAGGGGGGCAGTTCTTC. It codes for CASSSGLAGGGQFF.

This chain connects TRBV30 to TRBJ2-1, with D possibly being TRBD1 (5 bases). The germline V gene encodes CDR1 GTSNPN and CDR2 SVGIG (reference sequence). The CDR3 has 14 amino acids. V was cut by 1 base and J by 8 bases, with 15 bases left in between. As DNA, the CDR3 is TGTGCCTGGAGTGACCGGCCAGGGAAGTATGAGCAGTTCTTC. Amino acids: CAWSDRPGKYEQFF.

This clone was recorded only once. The chain joins TRBV18 to TRBJ2-7, with 8 nucleotides matching TRBD1. This CDR3 has 15 amino acids. After removal of 4 bases from V and 1 base from J, the junction contained 6 bases not matched to a gene. The germline gives CDR1 KGHSH, CDR2 LQKENI. Here the CDR3 reads CASSHPGQASYEQYF. The DNA of the CDR3 is TGTGCCAGCTCACATCCGGGACAGGCTTCCTACGAGCAGTACTTC.

This clone appeared a few times. The chain couples TRBV5-1 to TRBJ2-1, with D perhaps matching TRBD2 (6 bases). The V and J ends lost 4 bases and 7 bases respectively, with 18 bases between them. Per germline, CDR1 SGHRS and CDR2 YFSETQ. The CDR3 spans 15 residues. CDR3 nucleotide sequence: TGCGCCAGCAGCCCATTCGGGACTGGTCGGAATGAGCAGTTCTTC. Translated: CASSPFGTGRNEQFF.

This chain joins TRBV9 and TRBJ2-7, with TRBD2 identical over 13 bases. The V segment lost 3 bases and the J segment 2 bases; nucleotides outside the gene matches: 5. This CDR3 contains 16 residues. Germline V gene data show CDR1 as SGDLS and CDR2 as YYNGEE. The CDR3 DNA reads as TGTGCCAGCAGCGGGGGACTAGCGGGACCTACCTACGAGCAGTACTTC. Translated: CASSGGLAGPTYEQYF. Together with reference TRBV9 and TRBJ2-7, the CDR3 gives the full variable domain: DSGVTQTPKHLITATGQRVTLRCSPRSGDLSVYWYQQSLDQGLQFLIQYYNGEERAKGNILERFSAQQFPDLHSELNLSSLELGDSALYFCASSGGLAGPTYEQYFGPGTRLTVT.

This clone showed up just a few times. This rearrangement joins TRBV7-8 to TRBJ2-7, with D maybe TRBD1 (6 bases). This CDR3 comprises 19 residues. In germline, CDR1 is SGHVS, CDR2 FQNEAQ. V lost 2 bases to trimming and J lost 0 bases, with 23 bases between them. Here the CDR3 DNA reads TGTGCCAGCAGCTTAACCGGGACAAGGAGCGTCGGTACCTCCTACGAGCAGTACTTC. This gives the protein CASSLTGTRSVGTSYEQYF.

As DNA, the CDR3 is TGTGCCAGCAGTCCGCAGACCAGGACTAGCGGGAGTCTAGAGACCCAGTACTTC. Protein: CASSPQTRTSGSLETQYF. This chain joins TRBV27 and TRBJ2-5; 13 nucleotides align to TRBD2. V dropped 5 bases and J dropped 4; count of bases not matched to a gene: 13. Germline V CDR1 and CDR2: MNHEY, SMNVEV (reference sequence). The CDR3 has 18 amino acids.

This rearrangement joins TRBV29-1 to TRBJ2-5; 7 nucleotides match TRBD1. In germline, CDR1 is SQVTM, CDR2 ANQGSEA. J lost 5 bases, V lost 1 base, and 4 bases had no gene match. The CDR3 spans 13 residues. CDR3 protein: CSVEADRAETQYF. CDR3 nucleotide sequence: TGCAGCGTTGAAGCCGACAGGGCGGAGACCCAGTACTTC.

A word on this clone: Germline and junction disagree at one end, which may indicate a read error. The V and J genes are TRBV7-7 and TRBJ2-7, with D possibly being TRBD2 (5 bases). Germline CDR1 is SSHAT and CDR2 is FNYEAQ (reference sequence). CDR3 length: 14 amino acids. The CDR3 region has the DNA TGTGCTAGCAGCTTAGCGAGGCGGGTGTACGAGCAGTACTTC. Amino acid sequence: CASSLARRVYEQYF.

The table lists this clone with a count of one. The chain employs TRBV7-3 and TRBJ2-1, with 10 bases that match TRBD2. This CDR3 has 16 amino acids. CDR1 is SGHTA and CDR2 is FQGTGA in the germline V gene. J gave up 5 bases and V 0 bases, and 4 bases lay outside the gene matches. In DNA form, the CDR3 reads TGTGCCAGCAGCTTAACACTAGCGGGATTCGACAATGAGCAGTTCTTC. The encoded protein is CASSLTLAGFDNEQFF.

The genes are TRBV27 and TRBJ2-3, with TRBD2 identical over 10 bases. Germline CDR1 reads MNHEY; CDR2 reads SMNVEV (reference sequence). J gave up 6 bases and V 5 bases, and 11 bases lay outside the gene matches. The CDR3 is 16 residues long. The CDR3 here is CASSPPLAGAADTQYF. CDR3 sequence (DNA): TGTGCCAGCAGTCCTCCCCTAGCGGGAGCTGCGGATACGCAGTATTTT.

This chain connects TRBV7-8 to TRBJ2-7, with unresolved D. From germline, CDR1 is SGHVS and CDR2 FQNEAQ. The V end was cut by 1 base, the J end by 0 bases, with 13 bases between. This CDR3 region has 16 residues. The CDR3 loop reads CASSLGAIEFSYEQYF. CDR3 sequence (DNA): TGTGCCAGCAGCTTAGGGGCGATCGAGTTCTCCTACGAGCAGTACTTC.

This clone occurred once. In DNA, the CDR3 is TGCGCCAGCAGCCAAGATCCGCGCGGGGGCAATGAGCAGTTCTTC. Translated: CASSQDPRGGNEQFF. This chain connects TRBV4-3 to TRBJ2-1; TRBD2 aligns across 7 bases. Germline V gene lookup returns CDR1 LGHNA and CDR2 YSLEER. The J segment lost 6 bases and the V segment lost 0 bases, leaving 5 bases of the junction unmatched. The CDR3 covers 15 residues.

CDR3 coding DNA: TGTGCCAGCAGCCGGATTTGGACAGGAGGGGGACACGAGCAGTACTTC. Protein product: CASSRIWTGGGHEQYF. The chain is built from TRBV7-6 and TRBJ2-7, with TRBD1 as a possible D gene (7 bases). CDR3 length: 16 residues. Deletions cut 5 bases from V and 5 bases from J, with 22 bases between. Germline V gives CDR1 SGHVS, CDR2 FNYEAQ.